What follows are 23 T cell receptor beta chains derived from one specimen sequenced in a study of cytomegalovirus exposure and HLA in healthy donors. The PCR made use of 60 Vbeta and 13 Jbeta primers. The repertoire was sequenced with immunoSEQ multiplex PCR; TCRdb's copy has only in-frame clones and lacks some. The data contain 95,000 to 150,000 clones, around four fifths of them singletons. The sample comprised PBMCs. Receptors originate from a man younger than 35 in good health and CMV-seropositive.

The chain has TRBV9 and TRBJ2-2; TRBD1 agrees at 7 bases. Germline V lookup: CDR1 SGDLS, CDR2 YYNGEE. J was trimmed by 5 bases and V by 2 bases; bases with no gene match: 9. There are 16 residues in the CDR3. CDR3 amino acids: CASSVPGTVSTGELFF. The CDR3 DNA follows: TGTGCCAGCAGCGTTCCCGGGACAGTGTCTACCGGGGAGCTGTTTTTT.

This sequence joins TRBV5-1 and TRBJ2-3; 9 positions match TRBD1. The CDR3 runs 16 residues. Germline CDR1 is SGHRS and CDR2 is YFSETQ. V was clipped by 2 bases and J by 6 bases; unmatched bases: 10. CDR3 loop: CASSFGTGQVTDTQYF. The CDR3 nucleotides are TGCGCCAGCAGCTTCGGGACAGGGCAGGTGACGGATACGCAGTATTTT.

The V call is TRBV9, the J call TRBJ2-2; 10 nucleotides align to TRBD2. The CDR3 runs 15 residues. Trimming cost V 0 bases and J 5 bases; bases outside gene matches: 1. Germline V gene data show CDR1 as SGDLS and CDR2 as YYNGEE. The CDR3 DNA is TGTGCCAGCAGCGTAGGGGGACTAGCGACCGGGGAGCTGTTTTTT. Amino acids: CASSVGGLATGELFF.

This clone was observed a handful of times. CDR3: CASTKKSPGNSPLHF. The CDR3 nucleotides read TGTGCCAGCACCAAAAAGTCCCCGGGTAATTCACCCCTCCACTTT. The rearrangement uses TRBV7-9 and TRBJ1-6; D remains unclear. CDR3 length: 15 amino acids. CDR1 and CDR2 (germline): SEHNR, FQNEAQ (reference sequence). V dropped 7 bases and J dropped 6 bases, with 16 bases sitting between them.

The CDR3 reads CAISDSDRTGDYGYTF. The CDR3 nucleotides are TGTGCCATCAGTGATTCGGATAGGACAGGGGACTATGGCTACACCTTC. The rearrangement links TRBV10-3 to TRBJ1-2; 9 positions agree with TRBD1. After removal of 3 bases from V and 3 bases from J, the junction contained 8 bases not matched to a gene. CDR1 is ENHRY and CDR2 is SYGVKD in the germline V gene. The CDR3 extends over 16 amino acids.

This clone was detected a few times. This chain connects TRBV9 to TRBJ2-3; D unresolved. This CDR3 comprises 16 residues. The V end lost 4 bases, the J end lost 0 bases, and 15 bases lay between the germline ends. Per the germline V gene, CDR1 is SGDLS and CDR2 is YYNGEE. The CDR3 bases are TGTGCCAGCAGCCCCCCCTTATCCGGGAGCACAGATACGCAGTATTTT. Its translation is CASSPPLSGSTDTQYF.

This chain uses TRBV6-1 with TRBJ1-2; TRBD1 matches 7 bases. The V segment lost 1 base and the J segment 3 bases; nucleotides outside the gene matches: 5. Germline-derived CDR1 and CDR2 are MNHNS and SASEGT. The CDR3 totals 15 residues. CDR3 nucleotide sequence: TGTGCCAGCAGTGAAGTGGGCGGGACAGACTATGGCTACACCTTC. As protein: CASSEVGGTDYGYTF.

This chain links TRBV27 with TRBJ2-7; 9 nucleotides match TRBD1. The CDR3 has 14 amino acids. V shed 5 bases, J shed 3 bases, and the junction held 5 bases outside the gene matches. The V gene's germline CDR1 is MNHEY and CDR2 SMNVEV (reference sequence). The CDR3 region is CASSTGTGHYEQYF. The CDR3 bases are TGTGCCAGCAGTACCGGGACAGGGCACTACGAGCAGTACTTC.

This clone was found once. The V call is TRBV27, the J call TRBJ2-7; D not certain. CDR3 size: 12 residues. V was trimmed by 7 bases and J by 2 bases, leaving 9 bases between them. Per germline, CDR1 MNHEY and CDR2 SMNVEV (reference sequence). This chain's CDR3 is CASKAATYEQYF. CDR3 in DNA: TGTGCCAGCAAGGCGGCGACCTACGAGCAGTACTTC.

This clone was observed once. The CDR3 nucleotides read TGTGCCAGCAGTGACCGTACCACGGGCACTGAAGCTTTCTTT. This encodes CASSDRTTGTEAFF. The V and J genes are TRBV6-1 and TRBJ1-1; D unresolved. Germline CDR1 MNHNS, CDR2 SASEGT. V lost 3 bases, J lost 4 bases, and 12 bases lay in between. The CDR3 has 14 amino acids.

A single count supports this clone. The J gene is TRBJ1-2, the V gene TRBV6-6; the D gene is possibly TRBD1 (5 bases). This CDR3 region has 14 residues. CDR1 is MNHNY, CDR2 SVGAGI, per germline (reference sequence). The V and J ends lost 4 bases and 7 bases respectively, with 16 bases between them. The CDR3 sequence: CASSLDMFIGGYTF. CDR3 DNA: TGTGCCAGCAGTTTGGACATGTTTATAGGTGGCTACACCTTC.

The DNA for the CDR3 is TGCGCCAGCAGCCATTGGCGGGGAGAGACCCAGTACTTC. Its protein product is CASSHWRGETQYF. The V gene is TRBV4-1, the J gene TRBJ2-5; D perhaps matches TRBD2 (6 bases). The CDR3 is made up of 13 amino acids. Germline CDR1 is MGHRA and CDR2 is YSYEKL. V lost 3 bases to trimming and J lost 4 bases, with 9 bases between them.

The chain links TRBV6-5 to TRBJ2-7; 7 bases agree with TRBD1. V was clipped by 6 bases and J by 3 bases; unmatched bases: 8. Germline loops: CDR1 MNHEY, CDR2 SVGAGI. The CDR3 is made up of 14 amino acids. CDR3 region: CASRGRDRYYEQYF. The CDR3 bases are TGTGCCAGCAGGGGCCGGGACAGATACTACGAGCAGTACTTC.

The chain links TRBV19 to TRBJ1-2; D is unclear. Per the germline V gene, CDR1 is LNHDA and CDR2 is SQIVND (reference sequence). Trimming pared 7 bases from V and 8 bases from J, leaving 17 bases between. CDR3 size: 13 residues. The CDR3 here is CASTLEIGAGYTF. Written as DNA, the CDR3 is TGTGCCAGTACCCTGGAGATCGGCGCCGGCTACACCTTC. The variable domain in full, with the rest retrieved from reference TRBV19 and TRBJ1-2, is DGGITQSPKYLFRKEGQNVTLSCEQNLNHDAMYWYRQDPGQGLRLIYYSQIVNDFQKGDIAEGYSVSREKKESFPLTVTSAQKNPTAFYLCASTLEIGAGYTFGSGTRLTVV.

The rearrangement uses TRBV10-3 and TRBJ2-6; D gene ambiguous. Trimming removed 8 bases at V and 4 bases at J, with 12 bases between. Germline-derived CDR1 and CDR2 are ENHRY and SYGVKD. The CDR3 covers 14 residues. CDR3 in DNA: TGTGCCATCCCAACCGGGTCAGGGGCCAACGTCCTGACTTTC. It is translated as CAIPTGSGANVLTF.

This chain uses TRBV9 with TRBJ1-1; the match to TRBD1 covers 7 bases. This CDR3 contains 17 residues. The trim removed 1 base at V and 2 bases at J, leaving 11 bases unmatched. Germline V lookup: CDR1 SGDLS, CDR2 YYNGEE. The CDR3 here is CASSVSQGDYGNTEAFF. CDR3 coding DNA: TGTGCCAGCAGCGTAAGTCAGGGGGATTATGGCAACACTGAAGCTTTCTTT.

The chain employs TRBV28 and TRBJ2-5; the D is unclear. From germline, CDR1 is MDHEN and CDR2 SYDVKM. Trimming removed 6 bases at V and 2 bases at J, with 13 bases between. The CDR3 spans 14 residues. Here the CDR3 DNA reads TGTGCCAGCAGCCCCTCTTTAGTACAAGAGACCCAGTACTTC. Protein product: CASSPSLVQETQYF.

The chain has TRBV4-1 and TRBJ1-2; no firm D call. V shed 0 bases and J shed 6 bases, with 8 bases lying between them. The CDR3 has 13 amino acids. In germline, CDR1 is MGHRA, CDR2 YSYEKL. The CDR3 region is CASSQDRRDGYTF. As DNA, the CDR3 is TGCGCCAGCAGCCAAGATCGGAGGGATGGCTACACCTTC.

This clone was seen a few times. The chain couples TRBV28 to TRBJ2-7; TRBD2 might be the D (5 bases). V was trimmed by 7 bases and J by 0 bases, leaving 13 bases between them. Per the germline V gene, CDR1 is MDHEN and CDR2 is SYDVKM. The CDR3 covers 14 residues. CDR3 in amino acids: CASTGGSSSYEQYF. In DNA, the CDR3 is TGTGCCAGCACCGGCGGGTCGAGCTCCTACGAGCAGTACTTC.

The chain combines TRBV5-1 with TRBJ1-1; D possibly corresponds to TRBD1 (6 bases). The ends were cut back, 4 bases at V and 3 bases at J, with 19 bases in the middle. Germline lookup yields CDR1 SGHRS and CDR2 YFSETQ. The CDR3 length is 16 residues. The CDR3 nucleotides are TGCGCCAGCAGCCAAATGGGGGCAGAACCCGACACTGAAGCTTTCTTT. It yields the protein CASSQMGAEPDTEAFF.

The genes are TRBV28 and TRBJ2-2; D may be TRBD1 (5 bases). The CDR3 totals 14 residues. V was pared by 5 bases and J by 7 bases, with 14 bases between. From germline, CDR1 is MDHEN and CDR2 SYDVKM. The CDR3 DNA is TGTGCCAGCAGTCTCAGGGAAACAGGCGGGGAGCTGTTTTTT. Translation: CASSLRETGGELFF.

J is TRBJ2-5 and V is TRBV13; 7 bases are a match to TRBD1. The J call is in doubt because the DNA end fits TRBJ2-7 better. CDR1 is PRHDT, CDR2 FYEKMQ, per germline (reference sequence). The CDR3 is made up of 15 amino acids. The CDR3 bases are TGTGCCAGCAGCCCTGGGACAGCTTCCCCCTACGAGCAGTACTTC. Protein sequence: CASSPGTASPYEQYF.

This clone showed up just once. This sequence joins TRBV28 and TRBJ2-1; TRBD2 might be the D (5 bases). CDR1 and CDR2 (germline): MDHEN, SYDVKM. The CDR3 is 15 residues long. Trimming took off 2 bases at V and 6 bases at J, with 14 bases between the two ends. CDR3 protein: CASSLTGRGGNEQFF. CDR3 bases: TGTGCCAGCAGTTTAACGGGCCGGGGTGGCAATGAGCAGTTCTTC. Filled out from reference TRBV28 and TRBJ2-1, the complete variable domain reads DVKVTQSSRYLVKRTGEKVFLECVQDMDHENMFWYRQDPGLGLRLIYFSYDVKMKEKGDIPEGYSVSREKKERFSLILESASTNQTSMYLCASSLTGRGGNEQFFGPGTRLTVL.